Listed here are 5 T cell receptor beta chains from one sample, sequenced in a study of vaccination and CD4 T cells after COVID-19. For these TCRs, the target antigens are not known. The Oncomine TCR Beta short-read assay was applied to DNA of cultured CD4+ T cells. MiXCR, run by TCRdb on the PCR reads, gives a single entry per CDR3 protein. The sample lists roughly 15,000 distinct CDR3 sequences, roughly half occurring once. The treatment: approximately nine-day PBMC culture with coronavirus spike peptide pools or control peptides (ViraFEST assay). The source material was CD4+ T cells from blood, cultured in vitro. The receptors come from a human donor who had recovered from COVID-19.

CDR3 nucleotides: TGTGCCACCAGCAGAGGGGGAAGCGGGAGGACCAAAGAGACCCAGTACTTC. Amino acid sequence: CATSRGGSGRTKETQYF. The V call is TRBV15, the J call TRBJ2-5, with 9 bases aligning to TRBD2. Germline lookup yields CDR1 LNHNV and CDR2 YYDKDF (reference sequence). The V segment lost 1 base and the J segment 3 bases; nucleotides outside the gene matches: 9. CDR3 size: 17 residues.

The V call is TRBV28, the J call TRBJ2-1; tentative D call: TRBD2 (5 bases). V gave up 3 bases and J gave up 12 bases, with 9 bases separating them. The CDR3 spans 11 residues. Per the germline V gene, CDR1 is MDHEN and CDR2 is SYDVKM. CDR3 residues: CASSLGRGQFF. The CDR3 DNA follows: TGTGCCAGCAGTTTGGGGAGAGGGCAGTTCTTC.

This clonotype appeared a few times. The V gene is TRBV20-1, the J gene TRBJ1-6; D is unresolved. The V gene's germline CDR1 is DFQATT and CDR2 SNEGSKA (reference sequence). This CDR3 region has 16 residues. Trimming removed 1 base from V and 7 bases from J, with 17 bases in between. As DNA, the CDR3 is TGCAGTGCTAGAGGTATTACCTCGGGAGCGAATTCACCCCTCCACTTT. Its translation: CSARGITSGANSPLHF.

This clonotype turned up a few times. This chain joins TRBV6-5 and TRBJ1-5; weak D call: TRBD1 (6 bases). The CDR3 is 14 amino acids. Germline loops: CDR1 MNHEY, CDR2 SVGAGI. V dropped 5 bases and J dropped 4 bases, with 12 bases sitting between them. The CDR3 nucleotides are TGTGCCAGCAGTCGCTCGACAGGAAATCAGCCCCAGCATTTT. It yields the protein CASSRSTGNQPQHF.

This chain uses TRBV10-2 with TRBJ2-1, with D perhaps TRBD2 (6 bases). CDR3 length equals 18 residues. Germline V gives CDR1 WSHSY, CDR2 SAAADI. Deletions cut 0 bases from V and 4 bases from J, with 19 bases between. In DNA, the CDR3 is TGCGCCAGCAGTGAGTCCGGGACTCCGATGGAGAAGTACAATGAGCAGTTCTTC. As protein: CASSESGTPMEKYNEQFF.